These T cell receptor beta chains were read from a single sample in a study of cytomegalovirus exposure and HLA in healthy donors. The protocol was immunoSEQ multiplex PCR, while the TCRdb copy is restricted to in-frame clones and leaves out a portion. Of about 160,000 clones detected, approximately 80% appear once; the ten largest clones hold 7%. The sample comprised PBMCs. All receptors come from a woman between 40 and 50 years old in good health and CMV-seropositive. Each CDR3 is given with its conserved first and last residue. The order of the fields is J gene, clone size, V gene, CDR3 protein. Where a row states a size, it is once, few, many or the class of an expanded clone; other rows omit it.

>TRBJ2-5|-|TRBV2
CASSEDRGEETQYF
>TRBJ2-7|few|TRBV9
CASSVQAGGAYEQYF
>TRBJ2-3|-|TRBV7-2
CASSMVLTPNTQYF
>TRBJ1-4|-|TRBV7-2
CASSFTAGTGNEKLFF
>TRBJ1-4|few|TRBV7-9
CSSSDITGWEKLFF
>TRBJ1-2|-|TRBV28
CASRQGQGYGYTF
>TRBJ1-5|once|TRBV2
CASRLGQISNQPQHF
>TRBJ1-1|few|TRBV6-1
CASSTLGQGNTEAFF
>TRBJ2-2|-|TRBV6-4
CASSAASGGLNTGELFF
>TRBJ2-1|-|TRBV5-4
CASSLVPSGGSYNEQFF
>TRBJ1-2|-|TRBV27
CASSPLTGRLFSYGYTF
>TRBJ1-2|-|TRBV19
CASSPGQGYGYTF
>TRBJ2-7|-|TRBV10-3
CAIREAGDAYEQYF
>TRBJ1-2|-|TRBV29-1
CSARTAQWGYTF
>TRBJ1-2|-|TRBV18
CASSGDRAGHYGYTF
>TRBJ1-2|-|TRBV27
CASSSGDRKGTAYGYTF
>TRBJ2-5|-|TRBV4-2
CASSQGSRQETQYF
>TRBJ2-2|-|TRBV5-1
CASSLDPFGELFF
>TRBJ1-2|-|TRBV5-1
CASSLGAGSIYTF
>TRBJ2-3|-|TRBV29-1
CSGSGLEKFSTDTQYF
>TRBJ2-5|-|TRBV25-1
CASSRDSLNRETQYF